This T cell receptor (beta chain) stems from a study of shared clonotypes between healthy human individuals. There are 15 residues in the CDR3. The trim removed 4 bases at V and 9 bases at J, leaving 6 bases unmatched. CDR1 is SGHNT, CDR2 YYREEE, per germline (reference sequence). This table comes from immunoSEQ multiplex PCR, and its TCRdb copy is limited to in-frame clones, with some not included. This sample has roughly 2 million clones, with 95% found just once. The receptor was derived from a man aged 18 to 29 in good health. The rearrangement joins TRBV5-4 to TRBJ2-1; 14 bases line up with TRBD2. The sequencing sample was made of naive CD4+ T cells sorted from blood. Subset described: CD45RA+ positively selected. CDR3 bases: TGTGCCAGCAGCGCCGGGACTAGCGGGAGTGTTGAGCAGTTCTTC. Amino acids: CASSAGTSGSVEQFF.